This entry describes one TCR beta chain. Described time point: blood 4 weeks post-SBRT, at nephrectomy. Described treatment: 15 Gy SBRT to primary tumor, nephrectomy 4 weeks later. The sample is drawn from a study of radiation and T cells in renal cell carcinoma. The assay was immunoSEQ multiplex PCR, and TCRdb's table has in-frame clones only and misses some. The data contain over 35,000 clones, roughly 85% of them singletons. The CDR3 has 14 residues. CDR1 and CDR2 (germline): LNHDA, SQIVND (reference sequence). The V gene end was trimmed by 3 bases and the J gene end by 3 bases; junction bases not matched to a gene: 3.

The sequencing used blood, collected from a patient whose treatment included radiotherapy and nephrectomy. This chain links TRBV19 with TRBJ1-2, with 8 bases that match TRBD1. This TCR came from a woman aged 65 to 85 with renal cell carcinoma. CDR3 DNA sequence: TGTGCCAGTAGTATGGGACAGGCCTACTATGGCTACACCTTC. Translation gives CASSMGQAYYGYTF.